These 18 T cell receptor beta chains share one sample of origin, sequenced in a study of persistence of HIV-infected CD4 T cells (dated by TCRdb to the early 2020s). The treatment or condition label, read with the paper, signifies: suppressive antiretroviral therapy. A pool of overlapping 15-mer peptides from HIV-1 Gag, at about 0.93 ug per peptide per mL, was used to stimulate the cells. Memory populations depleted of antigen-responding cells were obtained by sorting nonresponding CD40L-negative CD69-negative CD45RO-high memory CD4+ T cells. The immunoSEQ hsTCRB assay version 4, run in survey mode, was used to sequence TCRbeta repertoires from genomic DNA. TCRdb took this table from immuneACCESS and kept in-frame rearrangements with V and J called. Such tables lack part of the clones; where checked against another copy, unresolved V genes explain under half of the gap, and the rest is unexplained. The sample table records 64,000 or so clones; roughly 77% of these occur just once. The top ten constitute under 2% of the sample.

The antigens of these receptors remain unknown. The sequencing used CD4+ T cells sorted from PBMCs after roughly 18-hour stimulation, collected from a patient who received antiretroviral therapy. Interpreted using the paper, the cell subset or site label stands for: CD40L-CD69- CD45RO-high memory CD4 T cells not responding to Gag peptides. Every receptor here comes from an adult man with HIV who was CMV-seropositive.

The chain is built from TRBV15 and TRBJ2-3, with D perhaps matching TRBD2 (5 bases). Germline V gene lookup returns CDR1 LNHNV and CDR2 YYDKDF (reference sequence). This CDR3 region has 13 residues. V was pared by 6 bases and J by 2 bases, with 9 bases between. The CDR3 sequence: CATRVRVTDTQYF. The CDR3 bases are TGTGCCACCAGGGTGAGGGTCACAGATACGCAGTATTTT. Full variable domain (missing parts from reference TRBV15 and TRBJ2-3): DAMVIQNPRYQVTQFGKPVTLSCSQTLNHNVMYWYQQKSSQAPKLLFHYYDKDFNNEADTPDNFQSRRPNTSFCFLDIRSPGLGDTAMYLCATRVRVTDTQYFGPGTRLTVL.

This clone was observed a few times. V gene TRBV6-2 or TRBV6-3 combines with J gene TRBJ1-5; TRBD1 matches 9 bases. Losses at the gene ends were 5 bases for V and 6 bases for J; bases not matched to a gene: 11. The CDR3 runs 16 residues. Germline V gene lookup returns CDR1 MNHEY and CDR2 SVGEGT. CDR3: CASSPRGQGLSQPQHF. In nucleotides, the CDR3 is TGTGCCAGCAGTCCCCGGGGACAGGGTTTATCTCAGCCCCAGCATTTT.

This chain connects TRBV25-1 to TRBJ1-5; 12 bases line up with TRBD1. With 4 bases clipped from V and 6 bases from J, the junction kept 7 bases outside the gene matches. Germline V gives CDR1 MGHDK, CDR2 SYGVNS. This CDR3 has 16 amino acids. The CDR3 is CASSVRDRGHGQPQHF. The CDR3 coding sequence is TGTGCCAGCAGTGTTAGGGACAGGGGGCACGGTCAGCCCCAGCATTTT.

The chain is built from TRBV12-3 or TRBV12-4 and TRBJ2-7, with D possibly being TRBD2 (6 bases). The CDR3 runs 13 residues. Trimming removed 6 bases from V and 6 bases from J, with 15 bases in between. The CDR3 here is CASRRTKGSEQYF. The CDR3 coding sequence is TGTGCCAGCAGACGGACTAAAGGGAGCGAGCAGTACTTC.

This chain joins TRBV28 and TRBJ2-2; perhaps D is TRBD1 or TRBD2 (6 bases each). CDR3 length equals 17 residues. Looked up from germline, CDR1 is MDHEN and CDR2 is SYDVKM. The V end was cut by 6 bases, the J end by 3 bases, with 20 bases between. The CDR3 reads CASRAGGGLSHTGELFF. In DNA, the CDR3 is TGTGCCAGCAGGGCCGGGGGCGGACTGTCTCACACCGGGGAGCTGTTTTTT.

CDR3 DNA: TGTGCCAGCAGTTTACTAGCGCGGCCAAGGGATACGCAGTATTTT. Protein: CASSLLARPRDTQYF. V gene TRBV6-5 combines with J gene TRBJ2-3; TRBD2 matches 7 bases. The CDR3 has 15 amino acids. Germline assignment: CDR1 MNHEY and CDR2 SVGAGI. V dropped 4 bases and J dropped 6; count of bases not matched to a gene: 10.

This chain uses TRBV12-3 or TRBV12-4 with TRBJ1-1, with no clear D. The germline V and J ends were trimmed by 3 bases and 6 bases, with 8 bases remaining between them. This CDR3 region has 12 residues. CDR3 sequence (DNA): TGTGCCAGCAGTTTCCCTGGGGCTGAAGCTTTCTTT. Residues: CASSFPGAEAFF.

The chain combines TRBV9 with TRBJ1-1; 7 nucleotides align to TRBD1. CDR3 length equals 15 residues. J lost 1 base, V lost 4 bases, and 7 bases had no gene match. Per germline, CDR1 SGDLS and CDR2 YYNGEE. The CDR3 loop is CASSPRQGQNTEAFF. DNA for the CDR3: TGTGCCAGCAGCCCCCGACAGGGACAGAACACTGAAGCTTTCTTT.

This clone came up once. The chain employs TRBV4-2 and TRBJ1-1; D unresolved. This CDR3 is 16 amino acids long. Trimming removed 0 bases from V and 0 bases from J, with 11 bases in between. Per the germline V gene, CDR1 is LGHNA and CDR2 is YNFKEQ. Here the CDR3 DNA reads TGTGCCAGCAGCCAAGATATAGTGCAGCTGAACACTGAAGCTTTCTTT. Amino acid sequence: CASSQDIVQLNTEAFF.

V usage is TRBV19 and J usage is TRBJ1-2; 11 bases agree with TRBD1. The CDR3 length is 14 residues. V shed 6 bases, J shed 6 bases, and the junction held 6 bases outside the gene matches. Germline V gene lookup returns CDR1 LNHDA and CDR2 SQIVND (reference sequence). The CDR3 DNA reads TGTGCCAGTAGCCGGACAGGGGGCCAAGATGGCTACACCTTC. This translates into CASSRTGGQDGYTF.

This clone was picked up a small number of times. The genes are TRBV6-6 and TRBJ1-2; D is possibly TRBD1 (6 bases). CDR1 is MNHNY, CDR2 SVGAGI, per germline (reference sequence). V was clipped by 7 bases and J by 8 bases, with 17 bases between them. The CDR3 runs 13 residues. Here the CDR3 DNA reads TGTGCCAGCACCCAGGGGATGCGGAGGGGCTACACCTTC. It specifies CASTQGMRRGYTF.

This chain's CDR3 is CASSQDRVGNTIYF. The CDR3 DNA sequence: TGTGCCAGCAGCCAGGACAGGGTCGGAAACACCATATATTTT. This rearrangement joins TRBV4-2 to TRBJ1-3; TRBD1 agrees at 8 bases. From germline, CDR1 is LGHNA and CDR2 YNFKEQ. This CDR3 has 14 amino acids. Germline trimming cut 3 bases from V and 4 bases from J; bases unmatched to any gene: 2.

CDR3 bases: TGTGCCAGCAGTGTACAACAGGGATACAATGAGCAGTTCTTC. It codes for CASSVQQGYNEQFF. This sequence joins TRBV25-1 and TRBJ2-1; D perhaps matches TRBD1 (6 bases). Germline CDR1 and CDR2: MGHDK and SYGVNS. The CDR3 has 14 residues. Trimming took off 4 bases at V and 4 bases at J, with 11 bases between the two ends.

This clone was detected once. The gene calls are TRBV2 and TRBJ2-3; D unclear. The CDR3 consists of 13 residues. The V end was cut by 7 bases, the J end by 0 bases, with 8 bases between. In germline, CDR1 is SNHLY, CDR2 FYNNEI. Written as DNA, the CDR3 is TGTGCCAGCAAAGGGCCTAGCACAGATACGCAGTATTTT. This translates into CASKGPSTDTQYF. The full variable domain, its missing parts supplied by reference TRBV2 and TRBJ2-3, is EPEVTQTPSHQVTQMGQEVILRCVPISNHLYFYWYRQILGQKVEFLVSFYNNEISEKSEIFDDQFSVERPDGSNFTLKIRSTKLEDSAMYFCASKGPSTDTQYFGPGTRLTVL.

The rearrangement joins TRBV18 to TRBJ2-5; D is undetermined. There are 15 residues in the CDR3. The V gene's germline CDR1 is KGHSH and CDR2 LQKENI. The germline V and J ends were trimmed by 4 bases and 0 bases, with 12 bases remaining between them. Here the CDR3 reads CASSRSQPDQETQYF. Here the CDR3 DNA reads TGTGCCAGCTCACGAAGTCAGCCTGACCAAGAGACCCAGTACTTC.

The chain combines TRBV28 with TRBJ1-1, with 7 bases fitting TRBD1. The V and J ends lost 5 bases and 8 bases, in that order; junction bases with no gene match: 5. The CDR3 extends over 12 amino acids. Germline assignment: CDR1 MDHEN and CDR2 SYDVKM. CDR3 region: CASSTLTGEAFF. As DNA, the CDR3 is TGTGCCAGCAGTACGTTGACAGGGGAAGCTTTCTTT.

The rearrangement links TRBV2 to TRBJ2-2, with D possibly being TRBD1 (6 bases). With 6 bases removed from V and 8 bases from J, the gap between germline ends came to 16 bases. In germline, CDR1 is SNHLY, CDR2 FYNNEI. The CDR3 totals 14 residues. CDR3 sequence (DNA): TGTGCCAGCAGCCCGTTGGGGGCCAGGGGGGAGCTGTTTTTT. Amino acids: CASSPLGARGELFF.

The rearrangement links TRBV7-2 to TRBJ1-1; D ambiguous. The CDR3 extends over 14 amino acids. Per the germline V gene, CDR1 is SGHTA and CDR2 is FQGNSA. The V end was cut by 1 base, the J end by 1 base, with 7 bases between. The CDR3 DNA reads TGTGCCAGCAGCTTAGTACAGAAGAACACTGAAGCTTTCTTT. It specifies CASSLVQKNTEAFF.